These 28 T cell receptor beta chains originate from one sample sequenced in a study of cytomegalovirus exposure and HLA in healthy donors. A multiplex PCR was run with 60 Vbeta primers and 13 Jbeta primers. The protocol was immunoSEQ multiplex PCR, while the TCRdb copy is restricted to in-frame clones and leaves out a portion. Of 95,000 to 120,000 clones detected, around 68% appear once; the ten largest clones hold roughly 4.2%. Material for sequencing was PBMCs. These receptors were collected from a middle-aged woman in good health and CMV-seropositive.

This clone was detected only once. The V call is TRBV28, the J call TRBJ1-5, with unresolved D. Germline V CDR1 and CDR2: MDHEN, SYDVKM. V was shortened by 8 bases and J by 5 bases, with 13 bases between the two germline ends. This CDR3 has 13 residues. CDR3 DNA sequence: TGTGCCAGCTCCCGGACTGTGTATCAGCCCCAGCATTTT. Protein sequence: CASSRTVYQPQHF.

The rearrangement uses TRBV25-1 and TRBJ2-7; 14 bases map to TRBD2. Germline lookup yields CDR1 MGHDK and CDR2 SYGVNS. Trimming took 4 bases from V and 0 from J; bases not matched to a gene: 8. The CDR3 is made up of 18 amino acids. DNA of the CDR3: TGTGCCAGCAGTGGATGGACTAGCGGGAGGCCTTACTCCTACGAGCAGTACTTC. The encoded protein is CASSGWTSGRPYSYEQYF.

V is TRBV7-6 and J is TRBJ1-2, with 8 bases lining up with TRBD1. Germline V gives CDR1 SGHVS, CDR2 FNYEAQ. The CDR3 is 17 amino acids. The V and J ends lost 4 bases and 7 bases, in that order; junction bases with no gene match: 17. The CDR3 coding sequence is TGTGCCAGCAGCTCTTACGCCGGACAGGGATCATCCTCTGGCTACACCTTC. This translates into CASSSYAGQGSSSGYTF.

The chain employs TRBV5-6 and TRBJ2-1; D is uncertain. The CDR3 has 14 residues. Germline CDR1 is SGHDT and CDR2 is YYEEEE. Trimming stripped 3 bases from V and 2 bases from J, with 9 bases between. The CDR3 here is CASSYLTPYNEQFF. Written as DNA, the CDR3 is TGTGCCAGCAGCTACCTGACTCCCTACAATGAGCAGTTCTTC.

This clone showed up just once. This chain connects TRBV6-5 to TRBJ2-2; D perhaps matches TRBD2 (5 bases). Trimming stripped 0 bases from V and 1 base from J, with 6 bases between. The CDR3 is 15 residues long. Germline V gives CDR1 MNHEY, CDR2 SVGAGI. CDR3 nucleotide sequence: TGTGCCAGCAGTTACTCTGAGGGGAACACCGGGGAGCTGTTTTTT. Translated: CASSYSEGNTGELFF.

This chain joins TRBV4-1 and TRBJ1-6, with TRBD1 matching over 8 bases. This CDR3 has 16 residues. With V trimmed by 2 bases and J by 8 bases, 8 bases remained unmatched. Per germline, CDR1 MGHRA and CDR2 YSYEKL. The CDR3 nucleotides read TGCGCCAGCAGCCAACCGGACAGGGTCCGTGATTCACCCCTCCACTTT. This gives the protein CASSQPDRVRDSPLHF.

This chain links TRBV6-5 with TRBJ2-1, with D possibly being TRBD1 (5 bases). CDR3 size: 16 residues. Germline V gives CDR1 MNHEY, CDR2 SVGAGI. Between the trimmed V and J ends, which lost 0 bases and 5 bases, there was a span of 14 bases. The CDR3 spells CASSYSARAADNEQFF. CDR3 coding DNA: TGTGCCAGCAGTTACTCGGCCAGGGCCGCGGACAATGAGCAGTTCTTC.

The chain links TRBV5-1 to TRBJ2-5, with 9 bases matching TRBD2. The ends lost 4 bases at V and 4 bases at J; junction bases unmatched: 8. There are 15 residues in the CDR3. Germline V gives CDR1 SGHRS, CDR2 YFSETQ. The DNA of the CDR3 is TGCGCCAGCAGCCCTGAGCGGGGGGCGGGAGAGACCCAGTACTTC. Translated: CASSPERGAGETQYF. Looking up the rest from reference TRBV5-1 and TRBJ2-5 gives the full variable domain: KAGVTQTPRYLIKTRGQQVTLSCSPISGHRSVSWYQQTPGQGLQFLFEYFSETQRNKGNFPGRFSGRQFSNSRSEMNVSTLELGDSALYLCASSPERGAGETQYFGPGTRLLVL.

This sequence joins TRBV5-4 and TRBJ2-5, with 10 positions matching TRBD2. This CDR3 has 17 residues. The V segment lost 0 bases and the J segment 3 bases; nucleotides outside the gene matches: 8. Per germline, CDR1 SGHNT and CDR2 YYREEE (reference sequence). The CDR3 region is CASSLGWVAGGEETQYF. The DNA of the CDR3 is TGTGCCAGCAGCTTGGGTTGGGTAGCGGGGGGCGAAGAGACCCAGTACTTC.

J is TRBJ2-6 and V is TRBV7-6, with 8 bases lining up with TRBD2. This CDR3 region has 17 residues. CDR1 and CDR2 from the germline V gene are SGHVS and FNYEAQ. Trimming cost V 5 bases and J 1 base; bases outside gene matches: 7. The CDR3 nucleotides are TGTGCCAGCAGCCAGTCGGGGGGGCCTTCTGGGGCCAACGTCCTGACTTTC. Its translation is CASSQSGGPSGANVLTF.

The V gene is TRBV7-6, the J gene TRBJ2-1; no clear D. CDR1 is SGHVS and CDR2 is FNYEAQ in the germline V gene. This CDR3 region has 16 residues. Trimming removed 5 bases at V and 0 bases at J, with 14 bases between. This CDR3 reads CASSPKTLSSYNEQFF. Here the CDR3 DNA reads TGTGCCAGCAGCCCCAAGACATTAAGCTCCTACAATGAGCAGTTCTTC.

The chain combines TRBV29-1 with TRBJ2-2, with 7 bases matching TRBD2. CDR1 is SQVTM and CDR2 is ANQGSEA in the germline V gene. The V gene end was trimmed by 3 bases and the J gene end by 5 bases; junction bases not matched to a gene: 0. The CDR3 extends over 12 amino acids. CDR3 in DNA: TGCAGCGTTGAGCGGGAGACCGGGGAGCTGTTTTTT. It translates to CSVERETGELFF.

V gene TRBV7-2 combines with J gene TRBJ2-1; 12 bases match TRBD2. The CDR3 totals 15 residues. Germline V gene lookup returns CDR1 SGHTA and CDR2 FQGNSA. After removal of 7 bases from V and 4 bases from J, the junction contained 5 bases not matched to a gene. The CDR3 loop is CASTTGLAGYNEQFF. The CDR3 coding sequence is TGTGCCAGCACCACCGGACTAGCGGGGTACAATGAGCAGTTCTTC.

The chain combines TRBV12-5 with TRBJ1-1, with TRBD1 identical over 8 bases. The V gene's germline CDR1 is LGHNT and CDR2 FRNRAP. J gave up 0 bases and V 0 bases, and 3 bases lay outside the gene matches. This CDR3 has 16 residues. The CDR3 nucleotides read TGTGCTAGTGGTTTGGTGGACAGGGACCTGAACACTGAAGCTTTCTTT. Translated, it gives CASGLVDRDLNTEAFF.

The chain has TRBV10-3 and TRBJ2-3; 9 nucleotides match TRBD1. The CDR3 runs to 15 residues. After removal of 6 bases from V and 0 bases from J, the junction contained 4 bases not matched to a gene. Looked up from germline, CDR1 is ENHRY and CDR2 is SYGVKD. The CDR3, as DNA: TGTGCCATCAGAGAAGGACAGGGGAGCACAGATACGCAGTATTTT. Translating it yields CAIREGQGSTDTQYF.

The J gene is TRBJ1-1, the V gene TRBV7-8; unclear D gene. V shed 2 bases and J shed 0 bases, with 7 bases lying between them. The CDR3 runs to 14 residues. In germline, CDR1 is SGHVS, CDR2 FQNEAQ. The CDR3 DNA follows: TGTGCCAGCAGCTTAAGCAATCTGAACACTGAAGCTTTCTTT. Its protein is CASSLSNLNTEAFF.

The rearrangement uses TRBV7-9 and TRBJ1-2; 9 bases align to TRBD1. The CDR3 length is 15 residues. Trimming cost V 5 bases and J 4 bases; bases outside gene matches: 8. The germline V gene encodes CDR1 SEHNR and CDR2 FQNEAQ (reference sequence). In nucleotides, the CDR3 is TGTGCCAGCAGCCCAAGGACAGGGGAGGTCTATGGCTACACCTTC. Translation gives CASSPRTGEVYGYTF.

The CDR3, as DNA: TGTGCCAGTAGACGGACAGGGGGCTTGCGGCCCCAGCATTTT. Translated: CASRRTGGLRPQHF. This chain joins TRBV19 and TRBJ1-5, with 11 positions matching TRBD1. CDR3 size: 14 residues. The V gene's germline CDR1 is LNHDA and CDR2 SQIVND (reference sequence). The V segment lost 6 bases and the J segment 9 bases; nucleotides outside the gene matches: 7.

The DNA for the CDR3 is TGCGCCAGCCGGGTCGGCCAGAACACTGAAGCTTTCTTT. It specifies CASRVGQNTEAFF. V and J are TRBV5-1 and TRBJ1-1; D not resolved. V shed 7 bases and J shed 1 base, with 11 bases lying between them. This CDR3 has 13 amino acids. Germline V gene lookup returns CDR1 SGHRS and CDR2 YFSETQ.

This chain connects TRBV25-1 to TRBJ2-7; 9 bases fit TRBD2. Germline CDR1 reads MGHDK; CDR2 reads SYGVNS. J gave up 2 bases and V 6 bases, and 2 bases lay outside the gene matches. This CDR3 contains 13 residues. The CDR3 loop is CASSLAGTYEQYF. The CDR3 DNA reads as TGTGCCAGCAGCCTAGCGGGGACCTACGAGCAGTACTTC.

The chain has TRBV7-2 and TRBJ2-1; D is possibly TRBD1 (7 bases). V dropped 5 bases and J dropped 6 bases, with 14 bases sitting between them. The CDR3 contains 14 residues. Looked up from germline, CDR1 is SGHTA and CDR2 is FQGNSA. CDR3: CASSQGGSTNEQFF. The CDR3 DNA reads as TGTGCCAGCAGCCAGGGGGGCTCTACCAATGAGCAGTTCTTC.

The gene calls are TRBV7-3 and TRBJ1-1, with 7 bases matching TRBD1. V shed 2 bases and J 3 bases; nucleotides not matched to a gene: 3. Germline CDR1 and CDR2: SGHTA and FQGTGA. CDR3 length: 14 amino acids. The chain's CDR3 is CASSLQGEYTEAFF. As DNA, the CDR3 is TGTGCCAGCAGCTTACAGGGGGAGTACACTGAAGCTTTCTTT.

This chain uses TRBV6-5 with TRBJ2-7, with 8 positions matching TRBD1. This CDR3 comprises 15 residues. Germline loops: CDR1 MNHEY, CDR2 SVGAGI. Unmatched junction bases numbered 7, after V lost 2 bases and J lost 4 bases. This CDR3 reads CASSYTDRAGYEQYF. The CDR3 DNA is TGTGCCAGCAGTTACACGGACAGGGCGGGGTACGAGCAGTACTTC.

The chain uses TRBV10-3 and TRBJ1-4; 8 bases fit TRBD1. With 10 bases clipped from V and 8 bases from J, the junction kept 6 bases outside the gene matches. This CDR3 has 12 residues. Germline V CDR1 and CDR2: ENHRY, SYGVKD. The CDR3 spells CATGTGLEKLFF. The CDR3 DNA is TGTGCCACCGGGACAGGATTGGAAAAACTGTTTTTT.

This clone was counted only a few times. This chain joins TRBV5-1 and TRBJ2-1; 12 bases are a match to TRBD2. The CDR3 sequence is 19 residues long. Germline V gene lookup returns CDR1 SGHRS and CDR2 YFSETQ. J gave up 8 bases and V 5 bases, and 20 bases lay outside the gene matches. The CDR3 region is CASRFYASGLAGGHDEQFF. In nucleotides, the CDR3 is TGCGCCAGCAGGTTTTATGCGTCGGGGCTAGCGGGAGGGCATGATGAGCAGTTCTTC.

The V call is TRBV18, the J call TRBJ1-1, with a weak D call TRBD1 (5 bases). Germline CDR1 KGHSH, CDR2 LQKENI. V shed 3 bases and J shed 0 bases, with 11 bases lying between them. The CDR3 covers 15 residues. The CDR3 DNA follows: TGTGCCAGCTCACCCCCGGGACTGTTGAACACTGAAGCTTTCTTT. Protein product: CASSPPGLLNTEAFF.

The chain links TRBV14 to TRBJ2-1; a possible D gene is TRBD2 (6 bases). The CDR3 length is 16 residues. Trimming pared 0 bases from V and 3 bases from J, leaving 12 bases between. Germline assignment: CDR1 SGHDN and CDR2 FVKESK. CDR3 amino acids: CASSQEERVFYNEQFF. DNA of the CDR3: TGTGCCAGCAGCCAAGAGGAGCGGGTATTCTACAATGAGCAGTTCTTC.

The J gene is TRBJ1-1, the V gene TRBV6-5; the match to TRBD1 covers 7 bases. The germline gives CDR1 MNHEY, CDR2 SVGAGI. There are 15 residues in the CDR3. V was pared by 4 bases and J by 2 bases, with 7 bases of the junction left unmatched. CDR3 region: CASSSLHRGNTEAFF. For the CDR3, the DNA is TGTGCCAGCAGTTCGCTCCACAGGGGAAACACTGAAGCTTTCTTT.